This T cell receptor beta chain was retrieved from a study of T cell responses to AZD1222 COVID-19 vaccine. Study-wide context: Second-dose recipients at about 4 or about 12 weeks were treated as one pooled group.

A remark on this clone: Its specificity is not known.

The study's findings and limits: Seropositivity was recorded at baseline in only six AZD1222 recipients. Clonal diversity was possibly underestimated, and the donors were mostly white British, with more females.

Generated by immunoSEQ multiplex PCR, the TCRdb table keeps only in-frame clones and is missing some. Of tens of thousands of clones listed, around 91% were seen once; the top ten hold roughly 32%. Germline V gene data show CDR1 as MDHEN and CDR2 as SYDVKM. V was pared by 4 bases and J by 4 bases, with 16 bases between. The CDR3 is 15 residues long. This receptor was obtained from an adult in good health. The chain carries TRBV28 and TRBJ1-1, with TRBD1 as a possible D gene (6 bases). The sequences come from peripheral blood, collected on day 0 of AZD1222 vaccination. CDR3 DNA sequence: TGTGCCAGCAGTTCCGAGACAGGAAGATCCACTGAAGCTTTCTTT. As protein: CASSSETGRSTEAFF.